This TCR beta chain was sequenced in a study of blood T cell repertoires in COVID-19. Study as a whole: Material from acute and convalescent COVID-19 was sourced from the United States, Italy and Spain. PBMCs, B-cell-depleted T cells, or T cells provided the cDNA or gDNA that made up the material.

The CDR3 contains 17 residues. Trimming removed 3 bases from V and 5 bases from J; junction bases left unmatched: 16. CDR1 GTSNPN and CDR2 SVGIG come from the germline V gene (reference sequence). Some clones are missing from TCRdb's copy, which holds only in-frame ones; the method was immunoSEQ multiplex PCR. The sample shows about 250,000 clones, just under 90% of them seen only once. Across about two dozen US areas, participants ranged in age from about 18 to 100 years. Sequenced material: PBMCs or T cells enriched from blood (not recorded which). This clonotype originated in a woman younger than 45 with acute COVID-19. This chain links TRBV30 with TRBJ2-7; 10 bases match TRBD1. This CDR3 reads CAWSLPTGTGASHEQYF. The CDR3 coding sequence is TGTGCCTGGAGCCTCCCGACCGGGACAGGGGCTTCCCACGAGCAGTACTTC.